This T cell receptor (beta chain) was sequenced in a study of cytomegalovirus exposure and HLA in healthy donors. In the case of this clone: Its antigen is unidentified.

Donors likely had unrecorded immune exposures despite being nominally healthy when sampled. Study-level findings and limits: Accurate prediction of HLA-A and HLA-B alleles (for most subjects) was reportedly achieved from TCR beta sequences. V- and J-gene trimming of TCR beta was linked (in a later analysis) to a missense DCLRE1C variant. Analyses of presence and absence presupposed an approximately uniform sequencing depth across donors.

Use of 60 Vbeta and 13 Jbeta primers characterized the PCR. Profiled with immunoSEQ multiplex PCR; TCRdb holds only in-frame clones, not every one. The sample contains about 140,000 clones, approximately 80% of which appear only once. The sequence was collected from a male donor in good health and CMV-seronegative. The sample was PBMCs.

This CDR3 is CASSLAGGPPDTQYF. The CDR3 DNA is TGTGCCAGCAGCTTAGCGGGAGGGCCGCCAGATACGCAGTATTTT. The rearrangement uses TRBV7-9 and TRBJ2-3, with 7 bases aligning to TRBD2. Per germline, CDR1 SEHNR and CDR2 FQNEAQ (reference sequence). The CDR3 is 15 residues long. The V and J ends lost 0 bases and 4 bases, in that order; junction bases with no gene match: 4.